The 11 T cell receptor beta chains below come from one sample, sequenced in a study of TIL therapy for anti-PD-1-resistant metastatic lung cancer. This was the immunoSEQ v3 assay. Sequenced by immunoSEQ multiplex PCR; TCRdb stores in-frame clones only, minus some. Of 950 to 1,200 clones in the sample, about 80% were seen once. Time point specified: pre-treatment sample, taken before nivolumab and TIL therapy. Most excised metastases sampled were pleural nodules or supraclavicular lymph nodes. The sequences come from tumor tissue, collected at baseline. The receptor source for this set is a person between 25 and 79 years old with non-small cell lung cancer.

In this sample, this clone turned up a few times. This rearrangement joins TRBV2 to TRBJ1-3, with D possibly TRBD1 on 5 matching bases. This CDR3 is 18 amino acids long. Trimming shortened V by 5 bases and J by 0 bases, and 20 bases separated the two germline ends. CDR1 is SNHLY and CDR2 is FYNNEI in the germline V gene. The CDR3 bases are TGTGCCAGCAGTCCACAACCCCCGGGGACCCTCTCTGGAAACACCATATATTTT. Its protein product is CASSPQPPGTLSGNTIYF.

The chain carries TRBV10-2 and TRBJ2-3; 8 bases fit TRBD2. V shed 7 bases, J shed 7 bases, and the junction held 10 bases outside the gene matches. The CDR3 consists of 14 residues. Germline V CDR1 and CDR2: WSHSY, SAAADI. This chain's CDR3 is CASTDGGAVNTQYF. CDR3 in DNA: TGCGCCAGCACAGACGGGGGGGCGGTAAATACGCAGTATTTT.

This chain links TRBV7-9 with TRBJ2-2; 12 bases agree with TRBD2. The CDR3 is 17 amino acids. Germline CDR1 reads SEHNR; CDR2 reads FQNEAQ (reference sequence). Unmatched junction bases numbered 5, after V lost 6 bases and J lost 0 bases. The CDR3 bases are TGTGCCAGCAGTTTTGGACTAGCGGGGCCGAACACCGGGGAGCTGTTTTTT. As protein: CASSFGLAGPNTGELFF.

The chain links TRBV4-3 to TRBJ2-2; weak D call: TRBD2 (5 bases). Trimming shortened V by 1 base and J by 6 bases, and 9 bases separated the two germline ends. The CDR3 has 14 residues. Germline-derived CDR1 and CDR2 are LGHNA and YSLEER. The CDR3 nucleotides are TGCGCCAGCAGCCAAGGGGTCGGGGCCGGGGAGCTGTTTTTT. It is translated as CASSQGVGAGELFF.

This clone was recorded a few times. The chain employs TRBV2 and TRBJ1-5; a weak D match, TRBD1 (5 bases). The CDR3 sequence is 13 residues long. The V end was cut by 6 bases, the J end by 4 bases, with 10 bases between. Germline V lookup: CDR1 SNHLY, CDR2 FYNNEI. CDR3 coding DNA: TGTGCCAGCAGCGGACATTCTAATCAGCCCCAGCATTTT. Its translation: CASSGHSNQPQHF.

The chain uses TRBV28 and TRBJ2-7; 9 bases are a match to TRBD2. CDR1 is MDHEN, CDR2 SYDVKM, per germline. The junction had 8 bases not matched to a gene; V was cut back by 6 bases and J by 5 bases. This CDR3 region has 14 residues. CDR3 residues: CASRPPSGVHEQYF. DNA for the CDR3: TGTGCCAGCAGGCCTCCTAGCGGGGTGCACGAGCAGTACTTC.

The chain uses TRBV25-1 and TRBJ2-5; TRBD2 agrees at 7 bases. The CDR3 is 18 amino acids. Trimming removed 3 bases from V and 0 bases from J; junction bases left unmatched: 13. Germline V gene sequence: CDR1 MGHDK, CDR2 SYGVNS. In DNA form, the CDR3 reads TGTGCCAGCAGTGATCCCGGGAGAAAGCGGGGATACCAAGAGACCCAGTACTTC. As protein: CASSDPGRKRGYQETQYF. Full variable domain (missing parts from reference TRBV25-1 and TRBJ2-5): EADIYQTPRYLVIGTGKKITLECSQTMGHDKMYWYQQDPGMELHLIHYSYGVNSTEKGDLSSESTVSRIRTEHFPLTLESARPSHTSQYLCASSDPGRKRGYQETQYFGPGTRLLVL.

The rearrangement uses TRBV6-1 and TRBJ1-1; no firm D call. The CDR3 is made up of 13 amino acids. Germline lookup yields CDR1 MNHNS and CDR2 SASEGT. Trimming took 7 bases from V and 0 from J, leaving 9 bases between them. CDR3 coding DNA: TGTGCCAGCACTCTCTCGGTGAACACTGAAGCTTTCTTT. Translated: CASTLSVNTEAFF.

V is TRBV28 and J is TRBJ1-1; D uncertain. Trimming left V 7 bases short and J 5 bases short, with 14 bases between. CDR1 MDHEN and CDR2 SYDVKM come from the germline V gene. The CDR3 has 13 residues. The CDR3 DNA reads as TGTGCCAGCACCGCCGAGGCAGTTACTGAAGCTTTCTTT. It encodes CASTAEAVTEAFF.

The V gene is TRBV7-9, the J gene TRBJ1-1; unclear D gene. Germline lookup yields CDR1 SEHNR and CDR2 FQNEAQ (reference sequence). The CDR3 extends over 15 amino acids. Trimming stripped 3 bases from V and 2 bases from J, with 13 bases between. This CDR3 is CASSFGERSNTEAFF. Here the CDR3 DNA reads TGTGCCAGCAGCTTTGGGGAAAGGTCAAACACTGAAGCTTTCTTT.

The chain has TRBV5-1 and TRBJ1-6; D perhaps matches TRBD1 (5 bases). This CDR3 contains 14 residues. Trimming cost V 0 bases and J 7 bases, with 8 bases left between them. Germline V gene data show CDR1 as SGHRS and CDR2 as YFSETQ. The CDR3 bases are TGCGCCAGCAGCTTGGCTCAGGGAAATTCACCCCTCCACTTT. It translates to CASSLAQGNSPLHF.